A selection of T cell receptor beta chains follows, all from one sample in a study of response to subunit inactivated influenza vaccine. TCRdb analysed the RT-PCR reads with MiXCR anew, one entry per CDR3 protein. There are about 780,000 distinct CDR3 sequences in the sample; about 18% occur only once, and approximately 11% lies in the top ten. The input for sequencing was PBMCs from blood, taken around 5 days after vaccination. These receptor sequences come from a man in his fifties who received an inactivated influenza vaccine. Each CDR3 is given with its conserved first and last residue. The D gene is left open where the match is weak.

D,J,V,CDR3
-,TRBJ2-7,TRBV28,CASSSGTRAYEQYF
TRBD1,TRBJ2-3,TRBV5-1,CASSLQGAAVDTQYF
TRBD1,TRBJ2-7,TRBV20-1,CSARTGEEQYF
TRBD1,TRBJ2-3,TRBV5-1,CASSFDRGLSTDTQYF
-,TRBJ2-1,TRBV12-5,CASGFSDEQFF
TRBD2,TRBJ2-7,TRBV20-1,CSATGLAEITYEQYF
TRBD2,TRBJ2-1,TRBV5-1,CASSTTGLAGDYNEQFF
-,TRBJ2-7,TRBV6-2/TRBV6-3,CASTDREGEQYF
TRBD2,TRBJ2-2,TRBV25-1,CASSLPAGMNTGELFF
-,TRBJ2-3,TRBV27,CASSLSSEIGKSTDTQYF
-,TRBJ2-2,TRBV5-1,CASSLGETGELFF
-,TRBJ1-1,TRBV10-3,CAISGGVVPNTEAFF
-,TRBJ1-1,TRBV4-2,CASTKGAGAKVNTEAFF
-,TRBJ1-1,TRBV4-3,CASSQGTDFYTEAFF
TRBD1,TRBJ2-7,TRBV20-1,CSAPTGTASKEQYF
-,TRBJ1-2,TRBV6-2/TRBV6-3,CASSYSGLRALYGYTF
-,TRBJ2-3,TRBV7-9,CASSSLRYTDTQYF
TRBD2,TRBJ2-1,TRBV30,CAWETGTSGLGEQFF
TRBD2,TRBJ2-1,TRBV7-3,CASSLKPSGVRNEQFF
TRBD1,TRBJ2-5,TRBV24-1,CATSDSGTGWISRETQYF
-,TRBJ1-5,TRBV20-1,CSASASGYRDNQPQHF
-,TRBJ2-2,TRBV6-2/TRBV6-3,CASSYTRGAGSGELFF
-,TRBJ1-1,TRBV20-1,CSARTLGSGNTEAFF
TRBD2,TRBJ2-3,TRBV7-9,CASSSPGGNTDTQYF
TRBD1,TRBJ2-2,TRBV7-9,CASSRKTGTGELFF
-,TRBJ1-2,TRBV4-3,CASSQDPTDNYGYTF
-,TRBJ2-2,TRBV6-5,CASSYGGGSGELFF
TRBD1,TRBJ2-4,TRBV20-1,CSAENGQDLKNIQYF
-,TRBJ2-5,TRBV7-2,CASSLGGQRGETQYF
TRBD2,TRBJ2-3,TRBV5-6,CASSLVASGRTDTQYF
TRBD2,TRBJ2-1,TRBV20-1,CSARSGLSLYNEQFF
-,TRBJ2-2,TRBV6-1,CASSVERSRVGELFF
-,TRBJ2-7,TRBV24-1,CATSDSQNLAEQYF
-,TRBJ2-1,TRBV18,CASSQVGTTKRIEQFF
-,TRBJ2-7,TRBV7-2,CASSLGWTNEQYF